Shown below are 8 T cell receptor beta chains from a single sample sequenced in a study of blood T cell repertoires in COVID-19. The data were produced by immunoSEQ multiplex PCR, yet TCRdb's version contains in-frame clones alone and is incomplete. The sample carries over 250,000 clones, about 90% recorded once. Sample: PBMCs or T cells enriched from blood (not recorded which). All receptors come from a woman aged 55 to 70 who had recovered from COVID-19.

The V and J genes are TRBV10-1 and TRBJ2-7, with TRBD2 identical over 7 bases. V shed 6 bases, J shed 0 bases, and the junction held 17 bases outside the gene matches. The CDR3 totals 18 residues. Germline-derived CDR1 and CDR2 are WNHNN and SYGVQD (reference sequence). CDR3 bases: TGCGCCAGCAGAGGGACGCACAAGGGGACTATCGGCTCCTACGAGCAGTACTTC. Translated, it gives CASRGTHKGTIGSYEQYF.

The V call is TRBV6-5, the J call TRBJ2-2; TRBD2 is a possible D gene (7 bases). The CDR3 length is 13 residues. Germline CDR1 is MNHEY and CDR2 is SVGAGI. V was pared by 6 bases and J by 8 bases, with 13 bases between. CDR3 region: CASRKGGTGELFF. For the CDR3, the DNA is TGTGCCAGCAGAAAGGGGGGGACGGGGGAGCTGTTTTTT.

This clone was seen just once. The chain carries TRBV28 and TRBJ1-1; D is uncertain. V shed 8 bases and J shed 4 bases, with 5 bases lying between them. Germline V lookup: CDR1 MDHEN, CDR2 SYDVKM. The CDR3 length is 10 residues. The CDR3 sequence: CASQATEAFF. As DNA, the CDR3 is TGTGCCAGCCAAGCCACTGAAGCTTTCTTT.

The rearrangement joins TRBV10-3 to TRBJ2-3; 9 nucleotides agree with TRBD2. Germline assignment: CDR1 ENHRY and CDR2 SYGVKD. There are 16 residues in the CDR3. Trimming cost V 3 bases and J 0 bases; bases outside gene matches: 4. DNA of the CDR3: TGTGCCATCAGTGATCGACTAGCGGAGAGCACAGATACGCAGTATTTT. It translates to CAISDRLAESTDTQYF.

V is TRBV7-8 and J is TRBJ2-7, with 8 positions matching TRBD2. The germline CDR1 and CDR2 sequences are SGHVS and FQNEAQ. The CDR3 runs 17 residues. The junction had 12 bases not matched to a gene; V was cut back by 4 bases and J by 1 base. CDR3 in DNA: TGTGCCAGCAGCTCCCCCTGGAGGAGCGGGGGATCCTACGAGCAGTACTTC. Amino acid sequence: CASSSPWRSGGSYEQYF. The whole variable domain, remainder taken from reference TRBV7-8 and TRBJ2-7, is GAGVSQSPRYKVAKRGQDVALRCDPISGHVSLFWYQQALGQGPEFLTYFQNEAQLDKSGLPSDRFFAERPEGSVSTLKIQRTQQEDSAVYLCASSSPWRSGGSYEQYFGPGTRLTVT.

This chain connects TRBV3-1 (or the pseudogene TRBV3-2) to TRBJ1-5; a weak D match, TRBD1 (6 bases). This CDR3 contains 13 residues. Trimming took 4 bases from V and 7 from J, leaving 11 bases between them. The germline gives CDR1 LGHDT, CDR2 YNNKEL (reference sequence). CDR3 nucleotide sequence: TGTGCCAGCAGCCTAGAGGACAGCCAGCCCCAGCATTTT. Amino acid sequence: CASSLEDSQPQHF.

The chain recombines TRBV10-3 with TRBJ1-1, with a possible D match to TRBD1 (5 bases). CDR1 ENHRY and CDR2 SYGVKD come from the germline V gene. With 0 bases removed from V and 1 base from J, the gap between germline ends came to 9 bases. This CDR3 has 15 residues. CDR3 amino acids: CAISESGRANTEAFF. In nucleotides, the CDR3 is TGTGCCATCAGTGAGTCTGGCAGGGCGAACACTGAAGCTTTCTTT.

J is TRBJ2-1 and V is TRBV19; 7 bases are a match to TRBD2. The germline V gene has CDR1 LNHDA and CDR2 SQIVND (reference sequence). This CDR3 has 15 residues. Trimming cost V 3 bases and J 8 bases; bases outside gene matches: 10. The CDR3 coding sequence is TGTGCCAGTAGTATTTGGGGGAGGGATTGGGATGAGCAGTTCTTC. Its protein product is CASSIWGRDWDEQFF.